This TCR beta chain is from a study of T cells in localized non-small cell lung cancer. General study findings and limits: Uninvolved adjacent lung, not tumor, had the highest T cell clonality. Appearance in adjacent lung was seen for a median around 61 of the top 100 tumor clones. Owing to sequencing of a solitary tumor region, heterogeneity cannot be discounted. Overall survival was longer when the density of T cells in the blood was higher.

The CDR3 runs to 12 residues. Germline values: CDR1 MNHNS, CDR2 SASEGT. V lost 7 bases and J 5 bases, leaving 11 bases between the germline ends. TCRdb keeps only in-frame clones here, not all; method: immunoSEQ multiplex PCR. The sample yields over 20,000 clones, 88% seen once. In the case of this clone: Its antigen remains unidentified.

The origin of this receptor is a male donor aged 60 or older with stage II lung adenocarcinoma. The rearrangement joins TRBV6-1 to TRBJ2-5, with D possibly being TRBD1 (6 bases). The sequencing used peripheral blood mononuclear cells, collected before any cancer treatment. The CDR3 DNA is TGTGCCAGCACCAGGGGCCGGGAGACCCAGTACTTC. Amino acid sequence: CASTRGRETQYF.